A selection of T cell receptor beta chains follows, all from one sample in a study of CD8 T cells in ankylosing spondylitis. TCRdb used MiXCR to reprocess the 5' RACE reads, holding one entry per CDR3 protein. Altogether around 450,000 distinct CDR3 sequences are present, roughly a quarter being singletons, with the ten largest covering about 0.92%. Material for sequencing was blood, either unsorted or a sorted T cell fraction (not recorded which). The receptors stem from a male donor with ankylosing spondylitis. Each CDR3 is given with its conserved first and last residue. Fields, in order: D gene, J gene, clone size, V gene, CDR3 protein, CDR3 DNA. D genes are given only for firm matches. Where a row states a size, it is once, few, many or the class of an expanded clone; other rows omit it.

>TRBD2|TRBJ2-2|NA|TRBV6-1
CASSERLAGYTGELFF
TGTGCCAGCAGTGAACGGCTAGCGGGGTACACCGGGGAGCTGTTTTTT
>NA|TRBJ2-1|NA|TRBV20-1
CSAGSRAAYNEQFF
TGCAGTGCTGGAAGCAGGGCGGCCTACAATGAGCAGTTCTTC
>TRBD2|TRBJ2-5|few|TRBV11-2
CASSSRGLAAGAQETQYF
TGTGCCAGCAGCTCCCGGGGACTAGCGGCCGGGGCCCAAGAGACCCAGTACTTC
>NA|TRBJ2-6|many|TRBV5-1
CASSLGQISGANVLTF
TGCGCCAGCAGCTTGGGACAGATCTCTGGGGCCAACGTCCTGACTTTC
>NA|TRBJ2-3|NA|TRBV12-3/TRBV12-4
CASSYSGLAARDTQYF
TGTGCCAGCAGTTACTCAGGGTTGGCGGCTCGGGATACGCAGTATTTT
>NA|TRBJ1-3|few|TRBV24-1
CATSDPGLAGNTIYF
TGTGCCACCAGTGACCCTGGCCTGGCTGGAAACACCATATATTTT
>NA|TRBJ2-7|NA|TRBV5-1
CASSLLGRSYEQYF
TGCGCCAGCAGCTTGTTGGGCAGGAGCTACGAGCAGTACTTC
>NA|TRBJ1-5|NA|TRBV20-1
CSARDPQGNQPQHF
TGCAGTGCTAGAGATCCACAGGGAAATCAGCCCCAGCATTTT
>TRBD1|TRBJ2-5|NA|TRBV7-9
CASSDVQGVQETQYF
TGTGCCAGCAGCGACGTACAGGGGGTCCAAGAGACCCAGTACTTC
>NA|TRBJ2-2|many|TRBV10-3
CAISEGGDTGELFF
TGTGCCATCAGTGAGGGCGGCGACACCGGGGAGCTGTTTTTT
>TRBD1|TRBJ2-5|NA|TRBV10-2
CASSKGQANLGETQYF
TGCGCCAGCAGTAAGGGACAGGCGAACTTAGGAGAGACCCAGTACTTC
>TRBD1|TRBJ2-3|NA|TRBV14
CASSQDGGQGPDTQYF
TGTGCCAGCAGCCAAGATGGGGGACAGGGCCCAGATACGCAGTATTTT
>NA|TRBJ2-1|many|TRBV5-1
CASSLPGRNEQFF
TGCGCCAGCAGCTTGCCAGGGCGGAATGAGCAGTTCTTC
>NA|TRBJ2-5|NA|TRBV5-1
CASSLDSPGAQGETQYF
TGCGCCAGCAGCTTGGACAGTCCAGGGGCTCAGGGGGAGACCCAGTACTTC
>TRBD2|TRBJ2-1|NA|TRBV10-3
CAISDLSASGAYNEQFF
TGTGCCATCAGTGACCTTAGTGCTAGCGGGGCCTACAATGAGCAGTTCTTC
>TRBD2|TRBJ2-2|NA|TRBV20-1
CSARVAQREAGELFF
TGCAGTGCTAGAGTCGCCCAGCGGGAGGCCGGGGAGCTGTTTTTT